The 29 T cell receptor beta chains listed next were all sequenced from one sample in a study of PD-L1 blockade in urothelial cancer. The table came from immunoSEQ multiplex PCR; TCRdb's copy has only in-frame clones and leaves some out. The sample has tens of thousands of clones, around three quarters seen once. The sequencing used PBMCs, collected around atezolizumab (anti-PD-L1) treatment. The receptors originated from a man aged 65 to 85 with urothelial cancer.

The chain carries TRBV11-3 and TRBJ2-7; D gene unclear. The CDR3 is 14 residues long. V gave up 0 bases and J gave up 0 bases, with 6 bases separating them. Per the germline V gene, CDR1 is SGHNT and CDR2 is YENEEA. This CDR3 is CASSLDTSSYEQYF. CDR3 nucleotides: TGTGCCAGCAGCTTAGACACCAGCTCCTACGAGCAGTACTTC.

The chain has TRBV7-8 and TRBJ1-1; possibly TRBD1 for D (5 bases). The CDR3 contains 14 residues. Germline CDR1 is SGHVS and CDR2 is FQNEAQ. Trimming removed 5 bases at V and 2 bases at J, with 12 bases between. DNA for the CDR3: TGTGCCAGCAGCCCCCAGACAGAAAACACTGAAGCTTTCTTT. Its protein is CASSPQTENTEAFF.

The chain couples TRBV5-1 to TRBJ2-1; TRBD1 is a possible D gene (5 bases). This CDR3 has 15 amino acids. V dropped 4 bases and J dropped 4 bases, with 15 bases sitting between them. Germline V lookup: CDR1 SGHRS, CDR2 YFSETQ. The CDR3 reads CASSVRRTGYNEQFF. The CDR3 region has the DNA TGCGCCAGCAGCGTCCGACGAACAGGTTACAATGAGCAGTTCTTC.

V and J are TRBV29-1 and TRBJ1-5, with D perhaps TRBD1 (5 bases). V was trimmed by 6 bases and J by 4 bases, leaving 10 bases between them. The CDR3 length is 12 residues. The V gene's germline CDR1 is SQVTM and CDR2 ANQGSEA. CDR3 amino acids: CSVGNRNQPQHF. CDR3 DNA sequence: TGCAGCGTGGGAAACAGGAATCAGCCCCAGCATTTT.

V usage is TRBV7-2 and J usage is TRBJ1-5; 12 nucleotides match TRBD1. Germline CDR1 reads SGHTA; CDR2 reads FQGNSA. There are 16 residues in the CDR3. V gave up 1 base and J gave up 6 bases; unmatched junction bases: 4. The CDR3 region has the DNA TGTGCCAGCAGCTTAGAGGGGGACAGGGGGCGTCAGCCCCAGCATTTT. Its protein is CASSLEGDRGRQPQHF.

The chain recombines TRBV7-6 with TRBJ2-7, with TRBD2 matching over 7 bases. CDR1 and CDR2 from the germline V gene are SGHVS and FNYEAQ. There are 14 residues in the CDR3. With V trimmed by 5 bases and J by 5 bases, 9 bases remained unmatched. The CDR3 nucleotides read TGTGCCAGCAGCCATGGGGGGGTTTTAAACGAGCAGTACTTC. Residues: CASSHGGVLNEQYF.

The CDR3 nucleotides read TGTGCCAGCAGCTCCGCGACAGGAGTAAAACTGTTTTTT. Its translation is CASSSATGVKLFF. The chain employs TRBV7-6 and TRBJ1-4; TRBD1 is a possible D gene (6 bases). The V end was cut by 4 bases, the J end by 10 bases, with 13 bases between. Germline CDR1 SGHVS, CDR2 FNYEAQ. CDR3 size: 13 residues.

The genes are TRBV19 and TRBJ2-1, with 9 positions matching TRBD2. CDR3 length equals 15 residues. Germline V gives CDR1 LNHDA, CDR2 SQIVND (reference sequence). The V gene end was trimmed by 5 bases and the J gene end by 2 bases; junction bases not matched to a gene: 4. The CDR3 here is CASSSTSGAYNEQFF. CDR3 sequence (DNA): TGTGCCAGTAGTTCGACTAGCGGAGCCTACAATGAGCAGTTCTTC.

The genes are TRBV19 and TRBJ2-1; possibly TRBD2 for D (5 bases). Germline V gene data show CDR1 as LNHDA and CDR2 as SQIVND (reference sequence). Trimming removed 3 bases at V and 8 bases at J, with 14 bases between. This CDR3 contains 14 residues. CDR3 sequence: CASSMGRGNDEQFF. Here the CDR3 DNA reads TGTGCCAGTAGTATGGGCAGAGGGAACGATGAGCAGTTCTTC.

V is TRBV19 and J is TRBJ2-7; 7 bases align to TRBD1. From germline, CDR1 is LNHDA and CDR2 SQIVND (reference sequence). The CDR3 extends over 13 amino acids. Trimming at V came to 8 bases and at J to 5 bases, leaving 9 bases not matched to a gene. The CDR3 is CASGYRGVNEQYF. CDR3 nucleotide sequence: TGTGCCAGTGGATACAGGGGTGTCAACGAGCAGTACTTC.

A few counts support this clone. The chain combines TRBV10-1 with TRBJ2-7, with TRBD2 matching over 8 bases. The CDR3 sequence is 16 residues long. J lost 3 bases, V lost 4 bases, and 11 bases had no gene match. Germline V gene lookup returns CDR1 WNHNN and CDR2 SYGVQD (reference sequence). CDR3 sequence reads: CASSVPILAAVYEQYF. CDR3 DNA: TGCGCCAGCAGTGTCCCTATACTAGCGGCAGTCTACGAGCAGTACTTC.

This clone was counted once. The chain uses TRBV2 and TRBJ2-1, with TRBD2 identical over 9 bases. Trimming removed 8 bases from V and 7 bases from J; junction bases left unmatched: 9. CDR1 is SNHLY, CDR2 FYNNEI, per germline. The CDR3 is 14 residues long. The CDR3 sequence is CASLGGRAANEQFF. The CDR3 DNA reads TGTGCCAGCCTTGGCGGGAGGGCTGCGAATGAGCAGTTCTTC.

The CDR3, as DNA: TGCGCCAGCAGCCAAGAGCCAGGGGTCACTGAAGCTTTCTTT. Translation: CASSQEPGVTEAFF. V and J are TRBV5-1 and TRBJ1-1, with TRBD1 as a possible D gene (6 bases). Looked up from germline, CDR1 is SGHRS and CDR2 is YFSETQ. The CDR3 covers 14 residues. The ends were cut back, 4 bases at V and 4 bases at J, with 14 bases in the middle.

This clone was seen a few times. V gene TRBV19 combines with J gene TRBJ2-5; the match to TRBD1 covers 8 bases. The CDR3 runs 15 residues. Looked up from germline, CDR1 is LNHDA and CDR2 is SQIVND (reference sequence). The junction had 8 bases not matched to a gene; V was cut back by 4 bases and J by 4 bases. The CDR3 loop is CASSSHGTGAETQYF. DNA for the CDR3: TGTGCCAGTAGTAGCCACGGGACAGGAGCAGAGACCCAGTACTTC.

The V gene is TRBV6-6, the J gene TRBJ1-4, with TRBD1 as a possible D gene (5 bases). The V and J ends lost 6 bases and 0 bases respectively, with 8 bases between them. The V gene's germline CDR1 is MNHNY and CDR2 SVGAGI (reference sequence). This CDR3 has 14 amino acids. CDR3 residues: CASSTTATNEKLFF. The CDR3 bases are TGTGCCAGCAGCACGACAGCAACTAATGAAAAACTGTTTTTT.

The genes are TRBV13 and TRBJ2-1; perhaps TRBD1 as D (6 bases). Trimming stripped 0 bases from V and 2 bases from J, with 8 bases between. The CDR3 covers 15 residues. Germline V gene sequence: CDR1 PRHDT, CDR2 FYEKMQ (reference sequence). This CDR3 is CASSLGDRPYNEQFF. DNA of the CDR3: TGTGCCAGCAGCTTAGGGGACAGACCCTACAATGAGCAGTTCTTC.

V usage is TRBV10-3 and J usage is TRBJ1-5; 7 positions match TRBD1. V was clipped by 10 bases and J by 0 bases; unmatched bases: 9. CDR3 length: 15 residues. CDR1 is ENHRY and CDR2 is SYGVKD in the germline V gene. CDR3 nucleotide sequence: TGTGCCACCCGGACAGGAGGAAATAGCAATCAGCCCCAGCATTTT. This gives the protein CATRTGGNSNQPQHF.

The chain has TRBV7-3 and TRBJ2-1; 8 nucleotides match TRBD1. V shed 3 bases and J 9 bases; nucleotides not matched to a gene: 1. In germline, CDR1 is SGHTA, CDR2 FQGTGA. The CDR3 has 12 residues. CDR3 residues: CASSFGQGEQFF. CDR3 in DNA: TGTGCCAGCAGCTTCGGACAGGGTGAGCAGTTCTTC.

This clone was detected a few times. The chain employs TRBV27 and TRBJ2-3; no clear D. V lost 3 bases to trimming and J lost 5 bases, with 15 bases between them. The CDR3 sequence is 15 residues long. Germline V lookup: CDR1 MNHEY, CDR2 SMNVEV (reference sequence). The CDR3 is CASSFGTSLIDTQYF. As DNA, the CDR3 is TGTGCCAGCAGTTTCGGTACTTCTCTCATAGATACGCAGTATTTT.

The chain joins TRBV28 to TRBJ2-5; a weak D match, TRBD2 (5 bases). The germline gives CDR1 MDHEN, CDR2 SYDVKM. V was cut by 10 bases and J by 2 bases, with 14 bases left in between. The CDR3 covers 13 residues. The CDR3 is CATLDSTQETQYF. The CDR3, as DNA: TGTGCCACCCTGGACTCGACACAAGAGACCCAGTACTTC.

This chain links TRBV5-1 with TRBJ2-2, with TRBD2 identical over 13 bases. The CDR3 length is 15 residues. Per the germline V gene, CDR1 is SGHRS and CDR2 is YFSETQ. V was clipped by 3 bases and J by 6 bases; unmatched bases: 2. CDR3 region: CASSWTSGRPGELFF. CDR3 sequence (DNA): TGCGCCAGCAGCTGGACTAGCGGGAGACCCGGGGAGCTGTTTTTT.

The chain is built from TRBV5-4 and TRBJ2-1; TRBD1 aligns across 10 bases. V lost 4 bases, J lost 9 bases, and 7 bases stayed unmatched. The CDR3 has 14 residues. Germline V gene data show CDR1 as SGHNT and CDR2 as YYREEE (reference sequence). DNA of the CDR3: TGTGCCAGCAGCACGGACAGGGGGGATTCTGAGCAGTTCTTC. Amino acid sequence: CASSTDRGDSEQFF.

The chain carries TRBV11-3 and TRBJ2-3; 7 bases match TRBD1. V lost 5 bases, J lost 11 bases, and 19 bases stayed unmatched. Germline V gives CDR1 SGHNT, CDR2 YENEEA. The CDR3 runs 16 residues. CDR3: CASSGPGQRAGGLQYF. The CDR3 DNA reads as TGTGCCAGCAGCGGCCCGGGACAGCGAGCAGGGGGTTTGCAGTATTTT.

This chain links TRBV10-3 with TRBJ1-3; unclear D gene. CDR1 and CDR2 (germline): ENHRY, SYGVKD. The length of the CDR3 is 14 residues. Trimming removed 5 bases at V and 4 bases at J, with 12 bases between. CDR3 in amino acids: CAISSGGMGNTIYF. The CDR3 nucleotides read TGTGCCATCAGTTCAGGCGGGATGGGAAACACCATATATTTT.

On this clone: Other DNA sequences within the sample encode an identical CDR3. CDR3 sequence (DNA): TGTGCCAGCAGTCGCCCCGGACAGGGTAACTATGGCTACACCTTC. Residues: CASSRPGQGNYGYTF. The chain links TRBV28 to TRBJ1-2; TRBD1 agrees at 8 bases. This CDR3 contains 15 residues. Trimming at V came to 5 bases and at J to 1 base, leaving 6 bases not matched to a gene. Germline V gene sequence: CDR1 MDHEN, CDR2 SYDVKM.

The V call is TRBV7-2, the J call TRBJ2-7, with 7 bases lining up with TRBD1. This CDR3 is 15 amino acids long. The germline gives CDR1 SGHTA, CDR2 FQGNSA. Germline trimming cut 5 bases from V and 1 base from J; bases unmatched to any gene: 8. The CDR3 here is CASSPDRALSYEQYF. As DNA, the CDR3 is TGTGCCAGCAGCCCCGACAGGGCATTGTCCTACGAGCAGTACTTC.

This clone was picked up a small number of times. The CDR3 spells CASSFAGRNQPQHF. In DNA, the CDR3 is TGTGCCAGCAGTTTTGCAGGTAGAAATCAGCCCCAGCATTTT. This chain joins TRBV27 and TRBJ1-5; D is unclear. The V end was cut by 3 bases, the J end by 4 bases, with 10 bases between. Germline loops: CDR1 MNHEY, CDR2 SMNVEV (reference sequence). The CDR3 extends over 14 amino acids.

The rearrangement uses TRBV5-1 and TRBJ2-7, with D tentatively TRBD1 (7 bases). V shed 1 base and J shed 6 bases, with 17 bases lying between them. The CDR3 has 15 amino acids. In germline, CDR1 is SGHRS, CDR2 YFSETQ. The CDR3, as DNA: TGCGCCAGCAGCTTGCTAGGGGGCGAAGCGGGCGAGCAGTACTTC. Its protein product is CASSLLGGEAGEQYF.

The chain recombines TRBV30 with TRBJ2-6; 7 bases map to TRBD1. Germline V gene data show CDR1 as GTSNPN and CDR2 as SVGIG (reference sequence). After removal of 5 bases from V and 2 bases from J, the junction contained 18 bases not matched to a gene. This CDR3 region has 19 residues. The CDR3 DNA is TGTGCCTGGGGTCCCCCCTGGGGCCAGGGGGTCGCTGGGGCCAACGTCCTGACTTTC. This sequence encodes CAWGPPWGQGVAGANVLTF.